One and the same sample provided the 15 T cell receptor beta chains below, sequenced in a study of T cell responses to AZD1222 COVID-19 vaccine. Some clones are missing from TCRdb's copy, which holds only in-frame ones; the method was immunoSEQ multiplex PCR. The profile covers 100,000 to 150,000 clones, with around 92% appearing a single time and approximately 4.2% taken by the ten largest. Sample: peripheral blood, taken on day 0 of AZD1222 vaccination. These receptors came from an adult in good health.

The V and J genes are TRBV6-5 and TRBJ2-1; TRBD2 matches 9 bases. This CDR3 has 15 amino acids. With 7 bases clipped from V and 4 bases from J, the junction kept 8 bases outside the gene matches. In germline, CDR1 is MNHEY, CDR2 SVGAGI. The CDR3 here is CASISGLAWYNEQFF. CDR3 sequence (DNA): TGTGCCAGCATCTCTGGACTAGCGTGGTACAATGAGCAGTTCTTC.

This chain joins TRBV11-2 and TRBJ2-5; tentatively, D is TRBD2 (5 bases). V was cut by 5 bases and J by 5 bases, with 9 bases left in between. The germline V gene has CDR1 SGHAT and CDR2 FQNNGV. CDR3 size: 12 residues. The CDR3 here is CASSPSGETQYF. The CDR3 DNA follows: TGTGCCAGCAGCCCCTCGGGGGAGACCCAGTACTTC.

The chain uses TRBV11-2 and TRBJ1-6; 7 bases map to TRBD1. The CDR3 covers 16 residues. Germline V gives CDR1 SGHAT, CDR2 FQNNGV. Trimming at V came to 0 bases and at J to 7 bases, leaving 6 bases not matched to a gene. The CDR3 DNA reads TGTGCCAGCAGCTTAGACCCCAGGGGGAGAAATTCACCCCTCCACTTT. Its translation: CASSLDPRGRNSPLHF.

V gene TRBV27 combines with J gene TRBJ2-2, with D possibly being TRBD2 (5 bases). Germline-derived CDR1 and CDR2 are MNHEY and SMNVEV (reference sequence). V lost 8 bases and J 5 bases, leaving 15 bases between the germline ends. This CDR3 is 14 amino acids long. As DNA, the CDR3 is TGTGCCAGCTACAGAGGGAGAGGTACCGGGGAGCTGTTTTTT. The encoded protein is CASYRGRGTGELFF.

This clone appeared a single time. The V gene is TRBV2, the J gene TRBJ2-7, with D perhaps matching TRBD2 (6 bases). The V and J ends lost 10 bases and 2 bases respectively, with 18 bases between them. Germline CDR1 reads SNHLY; CDR2 reads FYNNEI. CDR3 length equals 14 residues. The chain's CDR3 is CATSVGTVTYEQYF. The DNA for the CDR3 is TGTGCCACCTCGGTGGGGACTGTCACCTACGAGCAGTACTTC.

The V call is TRBV30, the J call TRBJ1-6; D uncertain. Trimming left V 0 bases short and J 9 bases short, with 3 bases between. The CDR3 sequence is 11 residues long. CDR1 is GTSNPN and CDR2 is SVGIG in the germline V gene (reference sequence). In nucleotides, the CDR3 is TGTGCCTGGAGTGTAAGTTCACCCCTCCACTTT. It encodes CAWSVSSPLHF.

The chain carries TRBV28 and TRBJ1-6; 8 bases map to TRBD1. The V gene end was trimmed by 6 bases and the J gene end by 11 bases; junction bases not matched to a gene: 9. The CDR3 is 14 amino acids. Germline CDR1 MDHEN, CDR2 SYDVKM. In DNA form, the CDR3 reads TGTGCCAGCAGAACAGGACAGGGATTTACACCCCTCCACTTT. Protein: CASRTGQGFTPLHF. Based on the CDR3 plus reference TRBV28 and TRBJ1-6, the full variable domain is DVKVTQSSRYLVKRTGEKVFLECVQDMDHENMFWYRQDPGLGLRLIYFSYDVKMKEKGDIPEGYSVSREKKERFSLILESASTNQTSMYLCASRTGQGFTPLHFGNGTRLTVT.

This rearrangement joins TRBV12-3 or TRBV12-4 to TRBJ2-2; D gene uncertain. V was pared by 3 bases and J by 6 bases, with 5 bases between. This CDR3 region has 12 residues. The CDR3 spells CASSFSSGELFF. Written as DNA, the CDR3 is TGTGCCAGCAGTTTCTCGTCCGGGGAGCTGTTTTTT.

This chain connects TRBV7-3 to TRBJ2-2; D is perhaps TRBD2 (6 bases). The CDR3 consists of 14 residues. The germline gives CDR1 SGHTA, CDR2 FQGTGA. V lost 4 bases to trimming and J lost 3 bases, with 9 bases between them. CDR3 DNA: TGTGCCAGCAGCTCCGGGAGTCACACCGGGGAGCTGTTTTTT. It is translated as CASSSGSHTGELFF.

The chain combines TRBV5-1 with TRBJ1-1; the D is unclear. V was cut by 2 bases and J by 1 base, with 12 bases left in between. The CDR3 contains 15 residues. Germline CDR1 is SGHRS and CDR2 is YFSETQ. The CDR3 spells CASSLKGERNTEAFF. The CDR3 DNA sequence: TGCGCCAGCAGCTTAAAGGGTGAAAGGAACACTGAAGCTTTCTTT.

The rearrangement uses TRBV28 and TRBJ2-1; D may be TRBD2 (5 bases). The CDR3 contains 15 residues. The V gene's germline CDR1 is MDHEN and CDR2 SYDVKM. V dropped 3 bases and J dropped 7 bases, with 16 bases sitting between them. CDR3 residues: CASSLVWTPGNEQFF. The CDR3 DNA sequence: TGTGCCAGCAGTTTGGTGTGGACCCCGGGAAATGAGCAGTTCTTC.

This chain links TRBV7-2 with TRBJ1-2; D unresolved. This CDR3 has 15 amino acids. Between the trimmed V and J ends, which lost 5 bases and 4 bases, there was a span of 17 bases. Germline V gene data show CDR1 as SGHTA and CDR2 as FQGNSA. The CDR3 is CASSGYWDLRYGYTF. The CDR3 DNA is TGTGCCAGCAGCGGATACTGGGATCTTCGCTATGGCTACACCTTC.

This clone has a single count. The chain employs TRBV9 and TRBJ2-1; possible D gene TRBD2, 6 bases. Trimming pared 2 bases from V and 5 bases from J, leaving 14 bases between. The CDR3 is 15 amino acids. Per germline, CDR1 SGDLS and CDR2 YYNGEE. The CDR3 sequence: CASSVGGYPHNEQFF. The DNA for the CDR3 is TGTGCCAGCAGCGTTGGGGGGTACCCCCACAATGAGCAGTTCTTC.

This chain uses TRBV7-8 with TRBJ1-1; the D is unclear. In germline, CDR1 is SGHVS, CDR2 FQNEAQ. V was cut by 3 bases and J by 0 bases, with 8 bases left in between. The CDR3 spans 14 residues. The CDR3 DNA reads TGTGCCAGCAGCTTGGGCACAGTGAACACTGAAGCTTTCTTT. It specifies CASSLGTVNTEAFF. Drawing the rest from reference TRBV7-8 and TRBJ1-1, the complete variable domain is GAGVSQSPRYKVAKRGQDVALRCDPISGHVSLFWYQQALGQGPEFLTYFQNEAQLDKSGLPSDRFFAERPEGSVSTLKIQRTQQEDSAVYLCASSLGTVNTEAFFGQGTRLTVV.

This chain links TRBV6-5 with TRBJ2-7; 9 bases agree with TRBD2. There are 15 residues in the CDR3. V trimming: 7 bases; J trimming: 1 base; junction bases outside the gene matches: 8. Germline assignment: CDR1 MNHEY and CDR2 SVGAGI. The CDR3 here is CASKALAGESYEQYF. Here the CDR3 DNA reads TGTGCCAGCAAAGCCTTAGCGGGAGAGTCCTACGAGCAGTACTTC.